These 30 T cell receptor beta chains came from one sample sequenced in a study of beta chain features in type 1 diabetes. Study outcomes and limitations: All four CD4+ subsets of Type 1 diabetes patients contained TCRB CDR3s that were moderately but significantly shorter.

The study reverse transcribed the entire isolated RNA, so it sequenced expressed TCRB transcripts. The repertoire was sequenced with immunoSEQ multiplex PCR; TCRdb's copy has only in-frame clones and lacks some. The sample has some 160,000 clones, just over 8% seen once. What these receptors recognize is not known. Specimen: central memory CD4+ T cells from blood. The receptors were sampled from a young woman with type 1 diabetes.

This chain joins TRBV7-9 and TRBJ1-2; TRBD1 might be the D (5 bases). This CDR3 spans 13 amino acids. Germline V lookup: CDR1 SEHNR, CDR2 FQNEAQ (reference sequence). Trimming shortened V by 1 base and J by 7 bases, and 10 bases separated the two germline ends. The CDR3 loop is CASSLGGWSGYTF. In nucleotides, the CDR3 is TGTGCCAGCAGCTTAGGGGGCTGGAGTGGCTACACCTTC.

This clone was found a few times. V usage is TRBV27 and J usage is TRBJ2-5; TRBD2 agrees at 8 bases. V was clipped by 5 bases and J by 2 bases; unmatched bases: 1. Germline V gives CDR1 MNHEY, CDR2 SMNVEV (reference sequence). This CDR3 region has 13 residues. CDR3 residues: CASSPSGQETQYF. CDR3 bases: TGTGCCAGCAGTCCTAGCGGGCAAGAGACCCAGTACTTC.

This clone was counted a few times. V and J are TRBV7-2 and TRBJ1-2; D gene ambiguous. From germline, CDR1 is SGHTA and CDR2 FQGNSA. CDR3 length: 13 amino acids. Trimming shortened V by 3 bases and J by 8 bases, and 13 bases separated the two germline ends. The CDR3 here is CASSFEEGLGYTF. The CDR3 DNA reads TGTGCCAGCAGCTTTGAGGAGGGCTTGGGCTACACCTTC.

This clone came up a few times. The CDR3 here is CASSRQGPRYTEAFF. Here the CDR3 DNA reads TGTGCCAGCAGTCGACAGGGCCCTAGATACACTGAAGCTTTCTTT. The rearrangement joins TRBV27 to TRBJ1-1; 7 bases fit TRBD1. Germline V lookup: CDR1 MNHEY, CDR2 SMNVEV (reference sequence). The CDR3 contains 15 residues. V was clipped by 5 bases and J by 3 bases; unmatched bases: 9.

This CDR3 reads CASSQNPQGSYEQYF. CDR3 coding DNA: TGCGCCAGCAGCCAAAACCCCCAGGGATCCTACGAGCAGTACTTC. The chain is built from TRBV4-3 and TRBJ2-7, with D possibly TRBD1 on 5 matching bases. The CDR3 covers 15 residues. Germline V lookup: CDR1 LGHNA, CDR2 YSLEER. V lost 2 bases, J lost 1 base, and 12 bases lay in between.

This chain's CDR3 is CASSSGNNYGYTF. CDR3 DNA sequence: TGTGCCAGCAGTTCAGGGAATAACTATGGCTACACCTTC. The J gene is TRBJ1-2, the V gene TRBV6-5; weak D call: TRBD1 (5 bases). V was pared by 4 bases and J by 1 base, with 7 bases between. From germline, CDR1 is MNHEY and CDR2 SVGAGI. This CDR3 is built from 13 residues.

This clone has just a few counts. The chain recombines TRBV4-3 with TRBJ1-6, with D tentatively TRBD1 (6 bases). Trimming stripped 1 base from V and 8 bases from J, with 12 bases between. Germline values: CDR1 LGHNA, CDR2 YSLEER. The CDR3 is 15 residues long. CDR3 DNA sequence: TGCGCCAGCAGCCAAGGCAACAGGGAAGATTCACCCCTCCACTTT. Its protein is CASSQGNREDSPLHF.

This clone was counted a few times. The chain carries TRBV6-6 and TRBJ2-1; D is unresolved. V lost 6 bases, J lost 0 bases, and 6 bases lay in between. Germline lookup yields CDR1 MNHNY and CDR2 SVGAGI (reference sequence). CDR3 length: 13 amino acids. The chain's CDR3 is CASRASSYNEQFF. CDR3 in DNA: TGTGCCAGCAGGGCCAGCTCCTACAATGAGCAGTTCTTC.

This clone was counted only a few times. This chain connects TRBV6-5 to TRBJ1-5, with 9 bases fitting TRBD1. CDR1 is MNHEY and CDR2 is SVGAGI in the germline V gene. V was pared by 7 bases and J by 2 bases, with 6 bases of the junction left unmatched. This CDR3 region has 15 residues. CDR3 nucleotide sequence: TGTGCCAGCAATCTACAGGGGGCTGGCAATCAGCCCCAGCATTTT. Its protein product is CASNLQGAGNQPQHF.

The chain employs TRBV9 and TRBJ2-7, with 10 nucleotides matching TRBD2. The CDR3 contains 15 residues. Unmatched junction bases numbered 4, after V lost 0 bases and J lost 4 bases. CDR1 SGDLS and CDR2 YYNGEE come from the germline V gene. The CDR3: CASSVGDSGGYEQYF. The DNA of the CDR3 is TGTGCCAGCAGCGTAGGGGATAGCGGGGGGTACGAGCAGTACTTC.

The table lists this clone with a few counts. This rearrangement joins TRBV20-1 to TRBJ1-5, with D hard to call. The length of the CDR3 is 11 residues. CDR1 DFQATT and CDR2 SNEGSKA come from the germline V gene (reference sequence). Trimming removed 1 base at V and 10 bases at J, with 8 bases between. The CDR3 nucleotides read TGCAGTGCTAGAGTCGGGGAACCCCAGCATTTT. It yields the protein CSARVGEPQHF.

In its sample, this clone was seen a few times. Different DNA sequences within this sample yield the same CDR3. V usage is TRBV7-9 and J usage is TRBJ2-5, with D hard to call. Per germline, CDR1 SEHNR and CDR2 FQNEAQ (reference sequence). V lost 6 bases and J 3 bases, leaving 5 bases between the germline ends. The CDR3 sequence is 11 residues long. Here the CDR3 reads CASSSEETQYF. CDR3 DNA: TGTGCCAGCAGTTCTGAAGAGACCCAGTACTTC.

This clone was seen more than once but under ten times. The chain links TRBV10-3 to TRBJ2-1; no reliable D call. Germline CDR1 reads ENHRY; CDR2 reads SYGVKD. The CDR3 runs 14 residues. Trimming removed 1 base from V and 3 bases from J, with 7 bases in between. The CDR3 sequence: CAISEFTGYNEQFF. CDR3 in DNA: TGTGCCATCAGTGAGTTTACTGGCTACAATGAGCAGTTCTTC.

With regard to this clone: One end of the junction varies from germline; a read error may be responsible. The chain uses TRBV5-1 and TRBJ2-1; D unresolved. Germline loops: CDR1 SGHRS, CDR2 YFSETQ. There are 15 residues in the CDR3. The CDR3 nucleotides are TGCGCCAGCAGCTTATACACGATCTCCGACAATGAGCAGTTCTTC. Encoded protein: CASSLYTISDNEQFF.

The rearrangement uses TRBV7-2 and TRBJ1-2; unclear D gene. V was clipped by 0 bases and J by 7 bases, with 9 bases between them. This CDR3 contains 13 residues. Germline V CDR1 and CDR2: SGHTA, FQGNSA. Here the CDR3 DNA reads TGTGCCAGCAGCTTAGCTGGGAGTGGTGGCTACACCTTC. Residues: CASSLAGSGGYTF.

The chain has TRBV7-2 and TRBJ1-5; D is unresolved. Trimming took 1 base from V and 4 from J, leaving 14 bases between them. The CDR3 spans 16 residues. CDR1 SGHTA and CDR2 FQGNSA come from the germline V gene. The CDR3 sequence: CASSLEPRVLNQPQHF. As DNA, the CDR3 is TGTGCCAGCAGCTTAGAGCCCCGGGTATTGAATCAGCCCCAGCATTTT.

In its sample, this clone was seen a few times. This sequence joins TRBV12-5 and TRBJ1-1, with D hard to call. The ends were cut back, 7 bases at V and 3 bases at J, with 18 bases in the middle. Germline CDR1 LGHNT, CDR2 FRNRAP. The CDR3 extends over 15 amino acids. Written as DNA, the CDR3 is TGTGCTAGTGCCCCGGACCGACTATTGGACACTGAAGCTTTCTTT. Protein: CASAPDRLLDTEAFF.

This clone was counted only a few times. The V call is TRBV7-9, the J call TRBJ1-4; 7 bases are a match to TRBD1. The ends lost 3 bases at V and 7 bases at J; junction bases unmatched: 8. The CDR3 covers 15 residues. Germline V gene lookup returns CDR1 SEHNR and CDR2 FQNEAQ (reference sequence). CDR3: CASSFARGQSEKLFF. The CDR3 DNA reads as TGTGCCAGCAGCTTCGCAAGGGGACAGAGTGAAAAACTGTTTTTT.

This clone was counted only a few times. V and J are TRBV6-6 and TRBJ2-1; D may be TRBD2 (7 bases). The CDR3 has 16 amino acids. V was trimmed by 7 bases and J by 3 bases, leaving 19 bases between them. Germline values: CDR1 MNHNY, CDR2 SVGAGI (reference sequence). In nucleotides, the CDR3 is TGTGCCAGCACCACCTTAGGGGGGGCTAACTACAATGAGCAGTTCTTC. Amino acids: CASTTLGGANYNEQFF.

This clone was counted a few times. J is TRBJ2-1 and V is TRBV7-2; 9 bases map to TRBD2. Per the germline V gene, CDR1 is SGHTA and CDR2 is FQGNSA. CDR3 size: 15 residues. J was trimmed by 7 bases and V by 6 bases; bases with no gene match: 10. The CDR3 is CASSQWAGGPNEQFF. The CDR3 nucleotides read TGTGCCAGCAGTCAATGGGCGGGGGGGCCAAATGAGCAGTTCTTC.

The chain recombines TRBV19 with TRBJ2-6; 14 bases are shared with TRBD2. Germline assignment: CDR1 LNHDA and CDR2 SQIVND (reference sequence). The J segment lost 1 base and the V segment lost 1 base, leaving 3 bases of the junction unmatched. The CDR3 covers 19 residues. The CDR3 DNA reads TGTGCCAGTAGTATAGTGGGACTAGCGGGAGCGTCTGGGGCCAACGTCCTGACTTTC. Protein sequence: CASSIVGLAGASGANVLTF.

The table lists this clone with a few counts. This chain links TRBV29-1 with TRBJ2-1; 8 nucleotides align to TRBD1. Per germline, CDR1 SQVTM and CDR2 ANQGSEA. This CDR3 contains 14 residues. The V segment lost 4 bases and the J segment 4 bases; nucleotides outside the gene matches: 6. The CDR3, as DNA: TGCAGCGTTGGGCAGGGGGCGGGATACAATGAGCAGTTCTTC. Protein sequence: CSVGQGAGYNEQFF.

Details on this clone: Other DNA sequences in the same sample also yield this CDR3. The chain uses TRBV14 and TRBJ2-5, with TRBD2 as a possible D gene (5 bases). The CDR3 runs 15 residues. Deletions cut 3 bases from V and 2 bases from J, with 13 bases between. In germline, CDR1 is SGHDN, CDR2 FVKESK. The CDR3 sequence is CASSQQAGRQETQYF. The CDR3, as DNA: TGTGCCAGCAGCCAGCAGGCGGGCCGTCAAGAGACCCAGTACTTC.

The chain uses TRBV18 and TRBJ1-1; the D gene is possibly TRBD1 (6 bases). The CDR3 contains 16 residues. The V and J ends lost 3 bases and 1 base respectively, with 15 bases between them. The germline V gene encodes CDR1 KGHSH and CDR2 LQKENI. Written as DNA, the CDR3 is TGTGCCAGCTCACCCCTAAACGGACAGACGAACACTGAAGCTTTCTTT. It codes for CASSPLNGQTNTEAFF.

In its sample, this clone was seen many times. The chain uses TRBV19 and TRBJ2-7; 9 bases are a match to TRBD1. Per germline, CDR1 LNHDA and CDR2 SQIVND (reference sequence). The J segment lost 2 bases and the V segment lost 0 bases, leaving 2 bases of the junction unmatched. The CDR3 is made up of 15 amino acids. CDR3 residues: CASSIDGTGPYEQYF. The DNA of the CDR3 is TGTGCCAGTAGTATAGACGGGACAGGGCCCTACGAGCAGTACTTC. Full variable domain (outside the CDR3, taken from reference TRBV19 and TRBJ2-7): DGGITQSPKYLFRKEGQNVTLSCEQNLNHDAMYWYRQDPGQGLRLIYYSQIVNDFQKGDIAEGYSVSREKKESFPLTVTSAQKNPTAFYLCASSIDGTGPYEQYFGPGTRLTVT.

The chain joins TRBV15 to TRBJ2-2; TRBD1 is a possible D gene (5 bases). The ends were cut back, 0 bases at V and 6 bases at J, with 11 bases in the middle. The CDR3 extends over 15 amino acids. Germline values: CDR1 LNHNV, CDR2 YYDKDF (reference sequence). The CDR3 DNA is TGTGCCACCAGCAGAGAGGACACCTGGGCCGGGGAGCTGTTTTTT. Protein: CATSREDTWAGELFF.

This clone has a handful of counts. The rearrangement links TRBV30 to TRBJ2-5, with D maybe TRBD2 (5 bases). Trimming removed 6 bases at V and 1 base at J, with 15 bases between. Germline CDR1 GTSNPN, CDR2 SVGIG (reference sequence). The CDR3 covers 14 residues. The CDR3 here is CACTPRGSQETQYF. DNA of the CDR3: TGTGCCTGCACTCCCAGAGGGAGCCAAGAGACCCAGTACTTC.

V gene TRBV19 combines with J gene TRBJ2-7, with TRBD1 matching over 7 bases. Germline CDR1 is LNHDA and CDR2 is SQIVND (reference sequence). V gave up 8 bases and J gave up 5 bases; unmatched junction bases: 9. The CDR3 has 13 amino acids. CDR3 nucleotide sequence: TGTGCCAGTTCACCGACAGGGAGAGACGAGCAGTACTTC. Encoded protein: CASSPTGRDEQYF.

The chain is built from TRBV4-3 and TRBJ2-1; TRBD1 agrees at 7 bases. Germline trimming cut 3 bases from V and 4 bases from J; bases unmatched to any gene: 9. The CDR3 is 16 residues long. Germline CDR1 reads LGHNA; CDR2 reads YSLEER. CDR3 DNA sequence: TGCGCCAGCAGCCAGCCCAAGGGGACAGCTTACAATGAGCAGTTCTTC. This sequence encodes CASSQPKGTAYNEQFF.

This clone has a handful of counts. The CDR3 DNA is TGTGCCAGCAGCTTAGGACGGGATTGGCTAACAGATACGCAGTATTTT. Translated, it gives CASSLGRDWLTDTQYF. The V gene is TRBV11-2, the J gene TRBJ2-3; tentative D call: TRBD2 (5 bases). The germline gives CDR1 SGHAT, CDR2 FQNNGV. CDR3 length: 16 residues. V was trimmed by 1 base and J by 3 bases, leaving 14 bases between them.